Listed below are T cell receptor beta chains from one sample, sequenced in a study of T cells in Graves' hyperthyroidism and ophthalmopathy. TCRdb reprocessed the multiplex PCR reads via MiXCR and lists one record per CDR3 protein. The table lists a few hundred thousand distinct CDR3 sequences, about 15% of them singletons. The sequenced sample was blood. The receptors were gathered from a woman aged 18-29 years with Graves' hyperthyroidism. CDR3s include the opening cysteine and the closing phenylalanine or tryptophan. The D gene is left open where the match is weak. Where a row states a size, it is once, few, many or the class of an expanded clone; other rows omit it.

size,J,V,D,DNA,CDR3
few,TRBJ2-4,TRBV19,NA,TGTGCCAGTAGTGATGGGGGGATAGCCAAAAACATTCAGTACTTC,CASSDGGIAKNIQYF
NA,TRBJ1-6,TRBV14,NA,TGTGCCAGCAAGTGGAAGCTCGCCTATAATTCACCCCTCCACTTT,CASKWKLAYNSPLHF
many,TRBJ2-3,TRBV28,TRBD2,TGTGCCAGCACCGCTACTGGACTAGCGGGCAGAACTAGCACAGATACGCAGTATTTT,CASTATGLAGRTSTDTQYF
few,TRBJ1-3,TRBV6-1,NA,TGTGCCAGCAGCCCTTCGGTCGCGCGAAACACCATATATTTT,CASSPSVARNTIYF
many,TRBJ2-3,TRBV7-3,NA,TGTGCCAGCAGCCAGGTGGGCGGTAGCACAGATACGCAGTATTTT,CASSQVGGSTDTQYF
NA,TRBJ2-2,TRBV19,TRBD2,TGTGCCAGTAGTATGAGACTAGCGGGAGGGATTAGCGGGGAGCTGTTTTTT,CASSMRLAGGISGELFF
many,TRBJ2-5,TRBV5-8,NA,TGTGCCAGCAGCTTGTACGGCAGGGAGGAGACCCAGTACTTC,CASSLYGREETQYF
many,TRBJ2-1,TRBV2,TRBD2,TGTGCCAGCAGTGAAGCGACTAGCGGGAGCTATGAGCAGTTCTTC,CASSEATSGSYEQFF
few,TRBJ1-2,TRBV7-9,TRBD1,TGTGCCAGCAGCTTACCCGGGACAGGGCCTGGCTACACCTTC,CASSLPGTGPGYTF
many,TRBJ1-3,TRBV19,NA,TGTGCCAGTAGTTGGGGCCAGCCTAACTCTGGAAACACCATATATTTT,CASSWGQPNSGNTIYF
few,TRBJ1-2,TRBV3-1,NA,TGTGCCAGCAGCCAAGATCGGCACAATGGCTACACCTTC,CASSQDRHNGYTF
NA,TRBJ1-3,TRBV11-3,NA,TGTGCCAGCAGCCTGGACAGTACATCTGGAAACACCATATATTTT,CASSLDSTSGNTIYF
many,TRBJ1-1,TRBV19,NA,TGTGCCAGTAGTGTGGACAGTCCATACACTGAAGCTTTCTTT,CASSVDSPYTEAFF
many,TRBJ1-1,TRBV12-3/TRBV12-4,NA,TGTGCCAGCAGTTTAAGGCGACAGAACACTGAAGCTTTCTTT,CASSLRRQNTEAFF
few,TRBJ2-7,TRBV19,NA,TGTGCCAGTAGTATGGGGGACATGCCCTACGAGCAGTACTTC,CASSMGDMPYEQYF
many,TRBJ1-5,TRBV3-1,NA,TGTGCCAGCAGCCAAGGACACATCAATCAGCCCCAGCATTTT,CASSQGHINQPQHF
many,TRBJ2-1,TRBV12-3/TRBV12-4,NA,TGTGCCAGCAGTTTGGGCGAGCGGGAGCAGTTCTTC,CASSLGEREQFF
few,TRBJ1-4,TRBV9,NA,TGTGCCAGCAGCAAGAGGGGGTCAGTTAATGAAAAACTGTTTTTT,CASSKRGSVNEKLFF
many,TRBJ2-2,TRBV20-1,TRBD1,TGCAGTGCTAGAGTTCCGGGACAGGGGGCGAACGGGGAGCTGTTTTTT,CSARVPGQGANGELFF
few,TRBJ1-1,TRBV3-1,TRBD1,TGTGCCAGCAGAACAGGGGGTGGGAACACTGAAGCTTTCTTT,CASRTGGGNTEAFF
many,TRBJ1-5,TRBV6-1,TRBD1,TGTGCCAGCAGTCGACAGGGCGATCAGCCCCAGCATTTT,CASSRQGDQPQHF
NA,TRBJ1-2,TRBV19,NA,TGTGCCAGTAGTATAGATCGTGTCAGACATCACATAGCTAACTATGGCTACACCTTC,CASSIDRVRHHIANYGYTF
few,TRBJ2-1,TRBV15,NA,TGTGCCACCAGCAGAGGAGGGGTCGATGAGCAGTTCTTC,CATSRGGVDEQFF
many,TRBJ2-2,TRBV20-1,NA,TGCAGTGCTCCAGGGGAAGGGGAGCTGTTTTTT,CSAPGEGELFF
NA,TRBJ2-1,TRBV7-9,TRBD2,TGTGCCAGCAGCATTTCTAGCGGGAGGGCCAATGAGCAGTTCTTC,CASSISSGRANEQFF
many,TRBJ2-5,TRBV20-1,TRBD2,TGCAGTGCCAAAATTGCCCAATTTTCCGGGACTAGCGGGGTAATACAAGAGACCCAGTACTTC,CSAKIAQFSGTSGVIQETQYF
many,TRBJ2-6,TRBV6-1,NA,TGTGCCACTCAACCCGGGACATGGTCATCTGGGGCCAACGTCCTGACTTTC,CATQPGTWSSGANVLTF
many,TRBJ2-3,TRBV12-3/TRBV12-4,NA,TGTGCCAGCAGTTCCCCGGGTGGGCGCACAGATACGCAGTATTTT,CASSSPGGRTDTQYF
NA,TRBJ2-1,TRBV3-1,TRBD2,TGTGCCAGCAGCCCCGGACTAGCGGGAGCCAGTGAGCAGTTCTTC,CASSPGLAGASEQFF
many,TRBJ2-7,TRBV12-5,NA,TGTGCTAGTGGTTTAGGGACCGACTACGAGCAGTACTTC,CASGLGTDYEQYF
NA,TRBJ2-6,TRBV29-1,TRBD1,TGCAGCGTGATGGGGACAGAGGCAACGGGGGCCAACGTCCTGACTTTC,CSVMGTEATGANVLTF
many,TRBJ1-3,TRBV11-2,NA,TGTGCCAGCAGCTTAGAACGGTACTCTGGAAACACCATATATTTT,CASSLERYSGNTIYF
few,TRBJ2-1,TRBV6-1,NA,TGTGCCATCCACCCGCGGCCAATGAGTGGGGGCTCCTACAATGAGCAGTTCTTC,CAIHPRPMSGGSYNEQFF
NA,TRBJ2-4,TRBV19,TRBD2,TGTGCCAGTAGCCTAGCGGGGGGGCCGGGCAAAAACATTCAGTACTTC,CASSLAGGPGKNIQYF
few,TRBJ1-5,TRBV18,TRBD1,TGTGCCAGCTCACCAGGGACAGGGTATAGCAATCAGCCCCAGCATTTT,CASSPGTGYSNQPQHF
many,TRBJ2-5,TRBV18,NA,TGTGCCAGCTCTGTGTATGAGAAGGAGACCCAGTACTTC,CASSVYEKETQYF
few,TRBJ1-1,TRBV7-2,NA,TGTGCCAGCAGCTTAGTCGTCCGGTGGGAGAACACTGAAGCTTTCTTT,CASSLVVRWENTEAFF
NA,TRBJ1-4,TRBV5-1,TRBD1,TGCGCCAGCAGCTTGACTTCGGGGACAGCGAATGAAAAACTGTTTTTT,CASSLTSGTANEKLFF
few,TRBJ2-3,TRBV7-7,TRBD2,TGTGCTAGCAGCCCCCGGTCCAGCGGGAGTCCTGCAGATACGCAGTATTTT,CASSPRSSGSPADTQYF
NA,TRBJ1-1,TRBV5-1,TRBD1,TGCGCCAGCGGCCCCGGACAGGCCACTGAAGCTTTCTTT,CASGPGQATEAFF
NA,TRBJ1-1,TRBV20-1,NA,TGCAGTGCTGTGGAGGCTGAAGCTTCCTTT,CSAVEAEASF
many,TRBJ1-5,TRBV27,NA,TGTGCCAGCAGTCCCCATGGAATATATCAGCCCCAGCATTTT,CASSPHGIYQPQHF
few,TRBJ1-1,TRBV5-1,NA,TGCGCCAGCAGACAGGGCAGAATGGACACTGAAGCTTTCTTT,CASRQGRMDTEAFF
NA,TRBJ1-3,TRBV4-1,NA,TGCGCCAGCAGCCACCCGACAGCTACCCATGGCATATATTTT,CASSHPTATHGIYF
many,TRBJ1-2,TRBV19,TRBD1,TGTGCCAGTAGTCCTCTTGACAGGGGGTACTATGGCTACACCTTC,CASSPLDRGYYGYTF
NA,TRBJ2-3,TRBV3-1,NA,TGTGCCAGCAGCGGGCCGGGGCATACGCAGTATTTT,CASSGPGHTQYF
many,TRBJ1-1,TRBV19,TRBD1,TGTGCCAGTGGGGGGGACAGGGGGAACACTGAAGCTTTCTTT,CASGGDRGNTEAFF
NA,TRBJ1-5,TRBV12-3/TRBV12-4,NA,TGTGCCAGCAGTTTGAAGTCGGTCAATCAGCCCCAGCATTTT,CASSLKSVNQPQHF
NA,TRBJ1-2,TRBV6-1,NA,TGTGCCAGCAGACAAGGGGAGGGCTACACCTTC,CASRQGEGYTF
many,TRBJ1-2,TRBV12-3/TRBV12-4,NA,TGTGCCAGCGAAGAAGCAGCGGGCTACGGCTACACCTTC,CASEEAAGYGYTF
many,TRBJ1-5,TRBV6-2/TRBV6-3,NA,TGTGCCAGCAGTTTGACAGGTCCAAATCAGCCCCAGCATTTT,CASSLTGPNQPQHF